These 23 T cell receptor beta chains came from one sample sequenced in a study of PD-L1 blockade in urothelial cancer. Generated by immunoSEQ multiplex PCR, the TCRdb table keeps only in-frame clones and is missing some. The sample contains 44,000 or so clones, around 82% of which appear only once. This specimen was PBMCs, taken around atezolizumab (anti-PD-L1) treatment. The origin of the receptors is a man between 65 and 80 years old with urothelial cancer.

The CDR3 is CASSRLAGAETQYF. The CDR3 DNA reads TGTGCCAGCAGTCGACTAGCGGGAGCGGAGACCCAGTACTTC. The chain joins TRBV28 to TRBJ2-5; TRBD2 aligns across 12 bases. J lost 5 bases, V lost 5 bases, and 3 bases had no gene match. The V gene's germline CDR1 is MDHEN and CDR2 SYDVKM. The CDR3 has 14 residues.

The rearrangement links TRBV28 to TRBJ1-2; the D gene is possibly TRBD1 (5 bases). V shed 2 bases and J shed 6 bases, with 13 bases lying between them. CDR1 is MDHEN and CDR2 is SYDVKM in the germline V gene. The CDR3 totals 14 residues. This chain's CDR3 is CASSLIWQGNGYTF. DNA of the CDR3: TGTGCCAGCAGTTTAATCTGGCAGGGAAATGGCTACACCTTC.

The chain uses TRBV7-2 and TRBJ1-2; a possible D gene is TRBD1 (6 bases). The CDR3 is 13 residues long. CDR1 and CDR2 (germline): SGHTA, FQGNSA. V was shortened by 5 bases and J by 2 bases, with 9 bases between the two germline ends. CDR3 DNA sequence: TGTGCCAGCAGCCCCCAGGGGAACTATGGCTACACCTTC. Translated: CASSPQGNYGYTF. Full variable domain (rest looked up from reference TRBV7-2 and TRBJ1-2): GAGVSQSPSNKVTEKGKDVELRCDPISGHTALYWYRQSLGQGLEFLIYFQGNSAPDKSGLPSDRFSAERTGGSVSTLTIQRTQQEDSAVYLCASSPQGNYGYTFGSGTRLTVV.

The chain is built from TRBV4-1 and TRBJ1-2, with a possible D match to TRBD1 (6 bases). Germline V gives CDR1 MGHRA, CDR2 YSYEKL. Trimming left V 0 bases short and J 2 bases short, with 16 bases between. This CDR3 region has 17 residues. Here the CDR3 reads CASSQDTTPGTNYGYTF. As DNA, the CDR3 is TGCGCCAGCAGCCAAGACACCACACCCGGGACAAACTATGGCTACACCTTC.

The CDR3 DNA sequence: TGTGCCAGCAGCTCCCGGGGAGCGGGGGGGCCTAATACGCAGTATTTT. Its protein product is CASSSRGAGGPNTQYF. This chain uses TRBV7-3 with TRBJ2-3, with 10 bases identical to TRBD2. The CDR3 consists of 16 residues. V was pared by 4 bases and J by 7 bases, with 11 bases of the junction left unmatched. Germline values: CDR1 SGHTA, CDR2 FQGTGA.

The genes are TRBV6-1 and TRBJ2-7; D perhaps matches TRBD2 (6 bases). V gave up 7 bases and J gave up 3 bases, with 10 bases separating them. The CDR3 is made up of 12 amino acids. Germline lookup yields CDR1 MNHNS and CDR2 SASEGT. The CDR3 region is CASMWGLYEQYF. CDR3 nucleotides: TGTGCCAGCATGTGGGGACTCTACGAGCAGTACTTC.

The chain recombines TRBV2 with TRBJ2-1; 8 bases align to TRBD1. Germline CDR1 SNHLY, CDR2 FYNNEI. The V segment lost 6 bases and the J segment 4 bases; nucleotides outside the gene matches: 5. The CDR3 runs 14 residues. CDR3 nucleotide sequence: TGTGCCAGCAGCTCGGACAGGGCTTACAATGAGCAGTTCTTC. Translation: CASSSDRAYNEQFF.

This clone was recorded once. The CDR3 DNA is TGTGCCAGCAGTGAACAGGAGGGGGCACTCTATGGCTACACCTTC. Amino acid sequence: CASSEQEGALYGYTF. The J gene is TRBJ1-2, the V gene TRBV2; 7 bases align to TRBD1. CDR3 length: 15 residues. J gave up 4 bases and V 2 bases, and 7 bases lay outside the gene matches. Germline V CDR1 and CDR2: SNHLY, FYNNEI.

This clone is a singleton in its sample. The CDR3 DNA is TGTGCCAGCAGCAACGGGGGATTTGGCACCGGGGAGCTGTTTTTT. Translation: CASSNGGFGTGELFF. The chain employs TRBV6-5 and TRBJ2-2; weak D call: TRBD2 (6 bases). V dropped 6 bases and J dropped 4 bases, with 15 bases sitting between them. Germline V gene lookup returns CDR1 MNHEY and CDR2 SVGAGI. CDR3 size: 15 residues.

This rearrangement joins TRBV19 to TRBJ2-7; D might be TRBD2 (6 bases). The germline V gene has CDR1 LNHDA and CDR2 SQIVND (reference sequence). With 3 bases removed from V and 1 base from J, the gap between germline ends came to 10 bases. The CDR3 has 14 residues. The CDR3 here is CASSIRRGSYEQYF. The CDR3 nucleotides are TGTGCCAGTAGTATCCGGCGGGGTTCCTACGAGCAGTACTTC.

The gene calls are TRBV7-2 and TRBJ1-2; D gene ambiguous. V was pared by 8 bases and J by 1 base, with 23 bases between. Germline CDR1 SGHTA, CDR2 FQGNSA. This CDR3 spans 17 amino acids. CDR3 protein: CASSVQDSSYLNYGYTF. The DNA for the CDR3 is TGTGCCAGCTCGGTTCAGGACTCTAGCTATCTTAACTATGGCTACACCTTC.

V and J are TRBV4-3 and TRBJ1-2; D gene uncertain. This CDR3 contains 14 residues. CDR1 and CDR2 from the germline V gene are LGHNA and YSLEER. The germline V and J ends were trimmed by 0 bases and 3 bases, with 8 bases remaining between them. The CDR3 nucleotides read TGCGCCAGCAGCCAAGATAGAACGGACTATGGCTACACCTTC. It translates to CASSQDRTDYGYTF.

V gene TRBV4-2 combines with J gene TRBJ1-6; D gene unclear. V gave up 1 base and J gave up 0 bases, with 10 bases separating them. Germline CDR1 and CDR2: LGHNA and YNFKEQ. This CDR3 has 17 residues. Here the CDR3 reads CASSQAAGSSYNSPLHF. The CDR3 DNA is TGTGCCAGCAGCCAAGCGGCTGGGAGCTCCTATAATTCACCCCTCCACTTT.

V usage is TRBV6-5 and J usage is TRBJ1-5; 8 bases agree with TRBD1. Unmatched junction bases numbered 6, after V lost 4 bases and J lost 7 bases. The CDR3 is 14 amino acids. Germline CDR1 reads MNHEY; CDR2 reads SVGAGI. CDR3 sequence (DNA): TGTGCCAGCAGTTCCCAGGGGGCTCAGCAGCCCCAGCATTTT. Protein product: CASSSQGAQQPQHF.

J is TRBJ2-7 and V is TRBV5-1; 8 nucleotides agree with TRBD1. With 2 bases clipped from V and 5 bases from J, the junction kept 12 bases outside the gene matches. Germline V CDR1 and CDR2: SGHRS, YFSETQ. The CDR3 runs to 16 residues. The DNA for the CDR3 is TGCGCCAGCAGCTTAGCAGGGGGCACAGCGATAGACGAGCAGTACTTC. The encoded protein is CASSLAGGTAIDEQYF.

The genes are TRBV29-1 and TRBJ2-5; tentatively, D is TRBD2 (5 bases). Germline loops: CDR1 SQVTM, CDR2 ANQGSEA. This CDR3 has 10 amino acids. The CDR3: CSGGGETQYF. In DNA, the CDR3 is TGCAGTGGAGGAGGAGAGACCCAGTACTTC.

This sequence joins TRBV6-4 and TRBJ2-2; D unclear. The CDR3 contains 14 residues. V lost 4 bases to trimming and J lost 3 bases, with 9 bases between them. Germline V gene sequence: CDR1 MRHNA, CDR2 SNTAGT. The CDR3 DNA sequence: TGTGCCAGCAGTGTTGAGACACACACCGGGGAGCTGTTTTTT. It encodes CASSVETHTGELFF.

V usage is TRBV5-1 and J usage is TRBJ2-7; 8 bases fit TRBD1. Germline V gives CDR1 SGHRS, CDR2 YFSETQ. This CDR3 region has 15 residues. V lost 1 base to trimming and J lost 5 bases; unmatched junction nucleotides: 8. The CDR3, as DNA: TGCGCCAGCAGCTTGCACCTCGGACAGGGCCACGAGCAGTACTTC. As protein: CASSLHLGQGHEQYF.

The CDR3 spells CASTRGSYTQYF. The DNA for the CDR3 is TGTGCCAGCACAAGGGGTTCATATACGCAGTATTTT. The rearrangement links TRBV2 to TRBJ2-3, with D possibly TRBD1 on 5 matching bases. Germline CDR1 reads SNHLY; CDR2 reads FYNNEI. Trimming cost V 7 bases and J 7 bases, with 12 bases left between them. The CDR3 runs to 12 residues.

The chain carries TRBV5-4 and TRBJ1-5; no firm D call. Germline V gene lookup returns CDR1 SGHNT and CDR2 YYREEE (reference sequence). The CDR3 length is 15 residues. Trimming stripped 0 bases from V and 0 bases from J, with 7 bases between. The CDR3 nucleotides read TGTGCCAGCAGCTTGGCCGGGAATAGCAATCAGCCCCAGCATTTT. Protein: CASSLAGNSNQPQHF.

CDR3 in DNA: TGTGCCAGCAGCTCCTACCCGTACCAAGAGACCCAGTACTTC. Protein: CASSSYPYQETQYF. V gene TRBV5-6 combines with J gene TRBJ2-5; D is undetermined. CDR3 length equals 14 residues. The V end lost 3 bases, the J end lost 0 bases, and 9 bases lay between the germline ends. CDR1 and CDR2 from the germline V gene are SGHDT and YYEEEE. The full variable domain, in which reference TRBV5-6 and TRBJ2-5 provide the parts outside the CDR3, is DAGVTQSPTHLIKTRGQQVTLRCSPKSGHDTVSWYQQALGQGPQFIFQYYEEEERQRGNFPDRFSGHQFPNYSSELNVNALLLGDSALYLCASSSYPYQETQYFGPGTRLLVL.

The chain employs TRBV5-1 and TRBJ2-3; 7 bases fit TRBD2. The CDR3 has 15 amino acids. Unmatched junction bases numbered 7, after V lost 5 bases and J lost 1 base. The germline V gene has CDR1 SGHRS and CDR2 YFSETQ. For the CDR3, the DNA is TGCGCCAGCAGGTTGATAGCGGGCGGCACAGATACGCAGTATTTT. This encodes CASRLIAGGTDTQYF.

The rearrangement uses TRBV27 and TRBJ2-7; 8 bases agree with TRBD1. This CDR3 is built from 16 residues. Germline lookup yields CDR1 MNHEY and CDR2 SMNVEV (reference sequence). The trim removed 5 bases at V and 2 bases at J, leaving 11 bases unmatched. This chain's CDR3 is CASSPPGQGGPYEQYF. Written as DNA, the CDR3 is TGTGCCAGCAGTCCACCCGGACAGGGAGGTCCCTACGAGCAGTACTTC.